These 21 T cell receptor beta chains were all obtained from the same sample, sequenced in a study of beta chain features in type 1 diabetes (dated by TCRdb to 2016 to 2019). Library creation used the immunoSEQ multiplex PCR assay. The entire isolated RNA was reverse transcribed using the High Capacity cDNA Reverse Transcription Kit, and thus expressed TCRB transcripts were sequenced. In its TCRdb copy, this immuneACCESS table keeps in-frame sequences only and misses some clones. Where compared with another copy, unresolved V genes explain less than half of these, and the others have no known cause. The sample yields more than 300,000 clones; approximately 12% were counted once. Around 0.02% of the sample is taken by the ten largest. The specimen was naive CD4+ T cells from blood. In light of the paper, this sample's cell subset or site label describes: true naive CD4+ T cells. The receptors stem from a man aged 18 to 35 in good health.

V gene TRBV7-9 combines with J gene TRBJ2-1; perhaps TRBD1 as D (5 bases). Trimming removed 6 bases at V and 3 bases at J, with 15 bases between. The CDR3 length is 15 residues. Germline V CDR1 and CDR2: SEHNR, FQNEAQ (reference sequence). The CDR3 sequence: CASSLQGNVYNEQFF. The DNA of the CDR3 is TGTGCCAGCAGTCTCCAGGGCAATGTCTACAATGAGCAGTTCTTC.

This clone was observed a handful of times. This rearrangement joins TRBV7-9 to TRBJ1-6; D remains unclear. The CDR3 contains 16 residues. V lost 5 bases and J 7 bases, leaving 18 bases between the germline ends. Germline-derived CDR1 and CDR2 are SEHNR and FQNEAQ (reference sequence). CDR3 bases: TGTGCCAGCAGCATACCCGGCGGGAGTGGCAATTCACCCCTCCACTTT. Translating it yields CASSIPGGSGNSPLHF.

There are a few counts of this clone. The CDR3 here is CASSYRDSEQFF. The CDR3 nucleotides read TGTGCCAGCAGTTACAGGGACAGTGAGCAGTTCTTC. The V call is TRBV6-5, the J call TRBJ2-1, with 7 bases matching TRBD1. The CDR3 covers 12 residues. Germline V gene data show CDR1 as MNHEY and CDR2 as SVGAGI. V dropped 2 bases and J dropped 9; count of bases not matched to a gene: 1.

Regarding this clone: Distinct nucleotide sequences in the sample also encode this CDR3. The chain uses TRBV18 and TRBJ1-1, with D maybe TRBD1 (5 bases). Trimming pared 0 bases from V and 8 bases from J, leaving 7 bases between. From germline, CDR1 is KGHSH and CDR2 LQKENI. This CDR3 region has 12 residues. The CDR3 reads CASSPPGGEAFF. The CDR3 DNA reads as TGTGCCAGCTCACCACCGGGGGGAGAAGCTTTCTTT.

The V call is TRBV5-1, the J call TRBJ2-7, with 7 bases that match TRBD2. CDR1 and CDR2 from the germline V gene are SGHRS and YFSETQ. Trimming at V came to 4 bases and at J to 3 bases, leaving 4 bases not matched to a gene. There are 13 residues in the CDR3. CDR3 protein: CASSPTSFYEQYF. The CDR3 bases are TGCGCCAGCAGCCCGACTAGCTTCTACGAGCAGTACTTC.

This clone was seen a few times. The V gene is TRBV7-2, the J gene TRBJ2-6; 7 bases are a match to TRBD1. With V trimmed by 7 bases and J by 0 bases, 15 bases remained unmatched. Germline CDR1 reads SGHTA; CDR2 reads FQGNSA. This CDR3 has 19 amino acids. CDR3 amino acids: CASTIRGITGVSGANVLTF. CDR3 in DNA: TGTGCCAGCACCATTAGGGGGATAACAGGGGTCTCTGGGGCCAACGTCCTGACTTTC.

CDR3 amino acids: CASSPIPGYTEAFF. The DNA of the CDR3 is TGTGCCAGCTCACCAATCCCCGGGTACACTGAAGCTTTCTTT. This chain uses TRBV18 with TRBJ1-1; D not resolved. Deletions cut 2 bases from V and 3 bases from J, with 10 bases between. Germline V gene sequence: CDR1 KGHSH, CDR2 LQKENI. The CDR3 runs to 14 residues.

The chain carries TRBV6-5 and TRBJ2-5, with TRBD1 matching over 9 bases. The trim removed 7 bases at V and 3 bases at J, leaving 9 bases unmatched. Germline CDR1 and CDR2: MNHEY and SVGAGI. The CDR3 is 15 amino acids. CDR3 bases: TGTGCCAGCAAGCCTACAGGGGGCGGTAAAGAGACCCAGTACTTC. Translated: CASKPTGGGKETQYF.

This clone was found a few times. The rearrangement links TRBV6-5 to TRBJ1-2; possibly TRBD1 for D (5 bases). Per germline, CDR1 MNHEY and CDR2 SVGAGI. The CDR3 has 16 amino acids. The ends were cut back, 1 base at V and 3 bases at J, with 15 bases in the middle. The DNA for the CDR3 is TGTGCCAGCAGTTACTTCCCCCCAGGGAGGGACTATGGCTACACCTTC. Translating it yields CASSYFPPGRDYGYTF.

This clone was counted only a few times. The genes are TRBV28 and TRBJ2-5; D might be TRBD2 (6 bases). The CDR3 contains 14 residues. Trimming removed 4 bases from V and 3 bases from J, with 12 bases in between. The germline V gene encodes CDR1 MDHEN and CDR2 SYDVKM. In nucleotides, the CDR3 is TGTGCCAGCAGTTCCTACCCGGGAGAAGAGACCCAGTACTTC. It is translated as CASSSYPGEETQYF.

This clone was counted a few times. The chain links TRBV19 to TRBJ2-5; 7 bases map to TRBD1. The CDR3 is made up of 13 amino acids. CDR1 and CDR2 from the germline V gene are LNHDA and SQIVND (reference sequence). The V segment lost 4 bases and the J segment 10 bases; nucleotides outside the gene matches: 9. CDR3 sequence (DNA): TGTGCCAGTAGTACCCAGACAGGGCAGAACCAGTACTTC. The encoded protein is CASSTQTGQNQYF. Variable domain in full (rest from reference TRBV19 and TRBJ2-5): DGGITQSPKYLFRKEGQNVTLSCEQNLNHDAMYWYRQDPGQGLRLIYYSQIVNDFQKGDIAEGYSVSREKKESFPLTVTSAQKNPTAFYLCASSTQTGQNQYFGPGTRLLVL.

This clone was observed a few times. J is TRBJ2-1 and V is TRBV11-2; 7 bases fit TRBD2. The CDR3 is 15 amino acids. Unmatched junction bases numbered 11, after V lost 6 bases and J lost 6 bases. Germline loops: CDR1 SGHAT, CDR2 FQNNGV. The CDR3 is CASRVAGAHPNEQFF. CDR3 in DNA: TGTGCCAGCAGGGTAGCGGGCGCCCATCCCAATGAGCAGTTCTTC.

This clone has only a few counts. This chain's CDR3 is CASSPRTDMKKLFF. CDR3 sequence (DNA): TGTGCCAGCAGTCCGCGCACGGACATGAAGAAGCTGTTTTTT. This rearrangement joins TRBV27 to TRBJ2-2, with D perhaps TRBD1 (5 bases). There are 14 residues in the CDR3. V lost 5 bases and J 12 bases, leaving 19 bases between the germline ends. Germline assignment: CDR1 MNHEY and CDR2 SMNVEV (reference sequence).

This clone was found a few times. The chain recombines TRBV5-1 with TRBJ1-6; 8 bases line up with TRBD1. Germline CDR1 SGHRS, CDR2 YFSETQ. The CDR3 contains 14 residues. Trimming at V came to 4 bases and at J to 7 bases, leaving 4 bases not matched to a gene. The CDR3 reads CASSPDRENSPLHF. In DNA, the CDR3 is TGCGCCAGCAGCCCGGACAGGGAGAATTCACCCCTCCACTTT.

The rearrangement links TRBV7-2 to TRBJ2-2, with D unresolved. This CDR3 contains 15 residues. V was pared by 2 bases and J by 3 bases, with 10 bases between. Germline CDR1 reads SGHTA; CDR2 reads FQGNSA. The CDR3 spells CASSLPTIHTGELFF. The CDR3 bases are TGTGCCAGCAGCTTACCGACAATCCACACCGGGGAGCTGTTTTTT.

The chain links TRBV7-2 to TRBJ2-5, with D possibly matching TRBD1 (7 bases). The CDR3 covers 14 residues. Per the germline V gene, CDR1 is SGHTA and CDR2 is FQGNSA. V lost 4 bases, J lost 1 base, and 10 bases lay in between. CDR3 sequence: CASSYQGGQETQYF. The CDR3 nucleotides read TGTGCCAGCAGCTACCAGGGGGGCCAAGAGACCCAGTACTTC.

This clone was counted between two and nine times. The chain is built from TRBV28 and TRBJ2-7; 9 bases are shared with TRBD1. Per germline, CDR1 MDHEN and CDR2 SYDVKM. The CDR3 runs to 14 residues. V gave up 5 bases and J gave up 6 bases; unmatched junction bases: 8. CDR3 nucleotide sequence: TGTGCCAGCAGTCCGGGGACAGGGTTGGGCGAGCAGTACTTC. Translated, it gives CASSPGTGLGEQYF.

The chain joins TRBV4-1 to TRBJ2-2; 14 nucleotides match TRBD2. CDR1 is MGHRA and CDR2 is YSYEKL in the germline V gene. The CDR3 covers 22 residues. The V gene end was trimmed by 4 bases and the J gene end by 4 bases; junction bases not matched to a gene: 20. CDR3 coding DNA: TGCGCCAGCAGCCCCGTCGACTTTCCGGGACTAGCGGGGGCGTCTGGCACCGGGGAGCTGTTTTTT. This codes for CASSPVDFPGLAGASGTGELFF.

This clone was seen a few times. J is TRBJ2-7 and V is TRBV6-5; TRBD1 matches at 7 bases. V was pared by 6 bases and J by 2 bases, with 4 bases of the junction left unmatched. CDR1 MNHEY and CDR2 SVGAGI come from the germline V gene. The CDR3 covers 13 residues. CDR3 in DNA: TGTGCCAGCAGACAGGGGATGACCTACGAGCAGTACTTC. It is translated as CASRQGMTYEQYF.

The chain uses TRBV28 and TRBJ2-7; perhaps TRBD1 as D (6 bases). CDR3 length equals 15 residues. Trimming shortened V by 6 bases and J by 3 bases, and 18 bases separated the two germline ends. Per germline, CDR1 MDHEN and CDR2 SYDVKM. The chain's CDR3 is CASSQGGSVLYEQYF. The CDR3 DNA sequence: TGTGCCAGCAGCCAAGGGGGTAGTGTCCTCTACGAGCAGTACTTC.

In this sample, this clone turned up a few times. The chain links TRBV5-1 to TRBJ1-1; 7 positions agree with TRBD1. Germline V gene data show CDR1 as SGHRS and CDR2 as YFSETQ. This CDR3 contains 16 residues. The V segment lost 5 bases and the J segment 4 bases; nucleotides outside the gene matches: 14. The CDR3 region is CASRPGGGRGATEAFF. CDR3 in DNA: TGCGCCAGCAGACCTGGAGGGGGCCGTGGGGCCACTGAAGCTTTCTTT.